The rows below give T cell receptor beta chains drawn from one sample of a study of post-analysis software for immune sequencing data. TCRdb fed the PCR reads into MiXCR, producing one record per CDR3 protein. Altogether approximately 440,000 distinct CDR3 sequences are present, 40% to 55% being singletons, with the ten largest covering over 10%. The sample taken for sequencing was blood. Every receptor here comes from a girl aged 5-17 years with multiple sclerosis. Both conserved end residues are part of each CDR3. Fields, in order: D gene, J gene, V gene, CDR3 length, clone size, CDR3 protein, CDR3 DNA. D genes are given only for firm matches. The size field is filled for only some rows; it gives once, few, many or a size class.

d_gene: NA; j_gene: TRBJ1-2; v_gene: TRBV15; len: 18; abundance: NA; CDR3aa: CATSRGGFRQAGPYGYTF; CDR3nt: TGTGCCACCAGCAGGGGGGGCTTTAGGCAGGCGGGACCATATGGCTACACCTTC
d_gene: NA; j_gene: TRBJ2-7; v_gene: TRBV25-1; len: 14; abundance: NA; CDR3aa: CASSEGQFSYEQYF; CDR3nt: TGTGCCAGCTCGGAAGGACAGTTTTCCTACGAGCAGTACTTC
d_gene: TRBD1; j_gene: TRBJ2-7; v_gene: TRBV7-9; len: 15; abundance: NA; CDR3aa: CASSLGDRGTYEQYF; CDR3nt: TGTGCCAGCAGCTTAGGGGACAGGGGGACCTACGAGCAGTACTTC
d_gene: TRBD1; j_gene: TRBJ1-6; v_gene: TRBV20-1; len: 13; abundance: few; CDR3aa: CSAHDRENSPLHF; CDR3nt: TGCAGTGCCCACGACAGGGAAAATTCACCCCTCCACTTT
d_gene: NA; j_gene: TRBJ2-5; v_gene: TRBV7-9; len: 15; abundance: few; CDR3aa: CASSSQLLEQETQYF; CDR3nt: TGTGCCAGCAGCTCACAATTACTAGAGCAAGAGACCCAGTACTTC
d_gene: TRBD1; j_gene: TRBJ1-4; v_gene: TRBV10-2; len: 15; abundance: few; CDR3aa: CASSESWTGREKLFF; CDR3nt: TGCGCCAGCAGTGAGTCGTGGACAGGTCGGGAAAAACTGTTTTTT
d_gene: NA; j_gene: TRBJ2-1; v_gene: TRBV15; len: 14; abundance: few; CDR3aa: CATSRVGIYNEQFF; CDR3nt: TGTGCCACCAGCAGAGTTGGCATCTACAATGAGCAGTTCTTC
d_gene: TRBD1; j_gene: TRBJ2-6; v_gene: TRBV5-5; len: 20; abundance: NA; CDR3aa: CASSLVAPGQEYSGANVLTF; CDR3nt: TGTGCCAGCAGCTTGGTGGCCCCGGGACAGGAGTACTCTGGGGCCAACGTCCTGACTTTC
d_gene: NA; j_gene: TRBJ2-3; v_gene: TRBV4-3; len: 18; abundance: NA; CDR3aa: CASSQTAEQGVATDTQYF; CDR3nt: TGCGCCAGCAGCCAGACCGCCGAACAGGGCGTAGCAACAGATACGCAGTATTTT
d_gene: NA; j_gene: TRBJ2-1; v_gene: TRBV29-1; len: 12; abundance: NA; CDR3aa: CSGETAYNEQFF; CDR3nt: TGCAGCGGTGAAACGGCATACAATGAGCAGTTCTTC
d_gene: TRBD1; j_gene: TRBJ2-1; v_gene: TRBV6-4; len: 16; abundance: NA; CDR3aa: CASSDSGDRAVDEQFF; CDR3nt: TGTGCCAGCAGTGACTCGGGGGACAGGGCGGTGGATGAGCAGTTCTTC
d_gene: TRBD1; j_gene: TRBJ1-2; v_gene: TRBV12-3/TRBV12-4; len: 15; abundance: NA; CDR3aa: CASRTYTGGFYGYTF; CDR3nt: TGTGCCAGCAGGACATATACAGGGGGATTCTATGGCTACACCTTC
d_gene: TRBD2; j_gene: TRBJ2-1; v_gene: TRBV28; len: 16; abundance: NA; CDR3aa: CASSPGGRANRDEQFF; CDR3nt: TGTGCCAGCAGTCCCGGCGGGAGGGCCAACCGCGATGAGCAGTTCTTC
d_gene: TRBD1; j_gene: TRBJ1-1; v_gene: TRBV5-1; len: 15; abundance: NA; CDR3aa: CARSLGDRGATEAFF; CDR3nt: TGCGCCCGCAGCTTGGGAGACAGGGGCGCCACTGAAGCTTTCTTT
d_gene: NA; j_gene: TRBJ1-1; v_gene: TRBV7-2; len: 17; abundance: NA; CDR3aa: CASSLEGLGGMNTEAFF; CDR3nt: TGTGCCAGCAGCTTAGAGGGTTTGGGGGGGATGAACACTGAAGCTTTCTTT
d_gene: NA; j_gene: TRBJ2-7; v_gene: TRBV5-1; len: 13; abundance: few; CDR3aa: CASSPRAIYEQYF; CDR3nt: TGCGCCAGCAGCCCCCGGGCCATCTACGAGCAGTACTTC
d_gene: NA; j_gene: TRBJ2-7; v_gene: TRBV9; len: 13; abundance: NA; CDR3aa: CASSVEFRDEQYF; CDR3nt: TGTGCCAGCAGCGTAGAGTTCAGGGACGAGCAGTACTTC
d_gene: TRBD1; j_gene: TRBJ2-3; v_gene: TRBV24-1; len: 14; abundance: NA; CDR3aa: CATSRRTGADTQYF; CDR3nt: TGTGCCACCAGCAGGAGAACAGGGGCAGATACGCAGTATTTT
d_gene: TRBD2; j_gene: TRBJ2-7; v_gene: TRBV29-1; len: 12; abundance: few; CDR3aa: CSAAGGSYEQYF; CDR3nt: TGCAGCGCTGCGGGGGGGAGCTACGAGCAGTACTTC
d_gene: NA; j_gene: TRBJ2-3; v_gene: TRBV7-2; len: 14; abundance: NA; CDR3aa: CASNTLLGTDTQYF; CDR3nt: TGTGCCAGCAATACCCTCCTTGGCACAGATACGCAGTATTTT
d_gene: NA; j_gene: TRBJ1-2; v_gene: TRBV20-1; len: 12; abundance: NA; CDR3aa: CSASLSLGFYTF; CDR3nt: TGCAGTGCTAGTTTGTCGTTAGGCTTCTACACCTTC
d_gene: TRBD2; j_gene: TRBJ2-1; v_gene: TRBV20-1; len: 17; abundance: NA; CDR3aa: CSARDEASGRSYNEQFF; CDR3nt: TGCAGTGCTAGAGATGAAGCTAGCGGGAGGTCCTACAATGAGCAGTTCTTC
d_gene: TRBD2; j_gene: TRBJ2-1; v_gene: TRBV4-2; len: 16; abundance: NA; CDR3aa: CASSQLGTSAYNEQFF; CDR3nt: TGTGCCAGCAGCCAGCTCGGGACTAGCGCGTACAATGAGCAGTTCTTC
d_gene: NA; j_gene: TRBJ1-2; v_gene: TRBV4-1; len: 12; abundance: few; CDR3aa: CASSPGTSGYTF; CDR3nt: TGCGCCAGCAGCCCCGGGACAAGCGGCTACACCTTC
d_gene: TRBD1; j_gene: TRBJ2-1; v_gene: TRBV12-3/TRBV12-4; len: 15; abundance: few; CDR3aa: CASSPGDRAYNEQFF; CDR3nt: TGTGCCAGCAGCCCGGGGGACAGGGCCTACAATGAGCAGTTCTTC
d_gene: TRBD1; j_gene: TRBJ2-7; v_gene: TRBV5-1; len: 15; abundance: few; CDR3aa: CASSFSFGQGYEQYF; CDR3nt: TGCGCCAGCAGCTTTTCATTCGGACAGGGCTACGAGCAGTACTTC
d_gene: TRBD1; j_gene: TRBJ1-5; v_gene: TRBV7-9; len: 16; abundance: NA; CDR3aa: CASSLEGTGANQPQHF; CDR3nt: TGTGCCAGCAGCTTAGAAGGGACAGGGGCCAATCAGCCCCAGCATTTT
d_gene: TRBD2; j_gene: TRBJ2-7; v_gene: TRBV20-1; len: 15; abundance: few; CDR3aa: CSARPGTSGNYEQYF; CDR3nt: TGCAGTGCTAGACCCGGGACTAGCGGGAACTACGAGCAGTACTTC
d_gene: NA; j_gene: TRBJ2-7; v_gene: TRBV12-3/TRBV12-4; len: 15; abundance: few; CDR3aa: CASTETGTDTYEQYF; CDR3nt: TGTGCCAGCACCGAGACCGGGACGGACACCTACGAGCAGTACTTC